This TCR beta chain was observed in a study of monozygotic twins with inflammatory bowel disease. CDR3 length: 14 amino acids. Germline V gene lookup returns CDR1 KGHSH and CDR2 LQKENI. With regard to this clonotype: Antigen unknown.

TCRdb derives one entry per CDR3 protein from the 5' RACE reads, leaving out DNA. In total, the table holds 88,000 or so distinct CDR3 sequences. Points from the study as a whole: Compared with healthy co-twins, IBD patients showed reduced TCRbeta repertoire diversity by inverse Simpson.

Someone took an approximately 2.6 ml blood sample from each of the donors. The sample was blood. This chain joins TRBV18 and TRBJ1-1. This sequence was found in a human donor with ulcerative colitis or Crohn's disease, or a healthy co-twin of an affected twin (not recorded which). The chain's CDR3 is CASSQAGANTEAFF.